This TCR beta chain was retrieved from a study of identical twins. Study results and limitations: The study reached conclusions through statistical analysis that was cross-sectional, not following the same donors. Abundant beta clonotypes from cord blood had fewer insertions, unlike memory repertoires, which showed none. Where beta out-of-frame sequences were concerned, excess twin sharing was weaker.

Template switching, a step in the protocol, added a universal primer site, and cDNA carried unique molecular identifiers. TCRdb re-analysed the 5' RACE reads in MiXCR, keeping a single row per CDR3 protein. The table records fewer than 650,000 distinct CDR3 sequences, more than 9% of them present only once. This CDR3 spans 12 amino acids. Trimming removed 3 bases from V and 1 base from J, with 4 bases in between. Germline V CDR1 and CDR2: SQVTM, ANQGSEA. This clonotype came up many times. Antigen: not known. This sample also appeared in a second study, on yellow fever vaccine responses in identical twins.

V usage is TRBV29-1 and J usage is TRBJ2-1; D gene ambiguous. The sequence came from a woman aged 18 to 35 in good health. Input material: PBMCs. Here the CDR3 reads CSVEFSYNEQFF. CDR3 DNA sequence: TGCAGCGTTGAGTTTTCCTACAATGAGCAGTTCTTC.